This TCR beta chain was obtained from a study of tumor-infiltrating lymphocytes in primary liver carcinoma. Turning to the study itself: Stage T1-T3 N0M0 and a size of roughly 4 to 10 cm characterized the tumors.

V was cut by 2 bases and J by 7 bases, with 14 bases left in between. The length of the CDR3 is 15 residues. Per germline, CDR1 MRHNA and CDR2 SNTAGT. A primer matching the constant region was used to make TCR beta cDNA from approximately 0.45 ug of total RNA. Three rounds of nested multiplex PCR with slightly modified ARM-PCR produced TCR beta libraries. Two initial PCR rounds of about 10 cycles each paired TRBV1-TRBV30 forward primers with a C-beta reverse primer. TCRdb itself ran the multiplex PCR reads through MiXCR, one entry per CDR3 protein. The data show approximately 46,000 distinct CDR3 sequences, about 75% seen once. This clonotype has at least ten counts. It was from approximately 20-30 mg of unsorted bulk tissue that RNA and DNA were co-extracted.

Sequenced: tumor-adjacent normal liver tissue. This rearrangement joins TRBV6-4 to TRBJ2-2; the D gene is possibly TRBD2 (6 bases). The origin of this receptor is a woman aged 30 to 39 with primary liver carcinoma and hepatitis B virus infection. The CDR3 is CASSDGSGSVGELFF. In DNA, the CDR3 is TGTGCCAGCAGTGACGGGTCCGGGAGCGTCGGGGAGCTGTTTTTT.